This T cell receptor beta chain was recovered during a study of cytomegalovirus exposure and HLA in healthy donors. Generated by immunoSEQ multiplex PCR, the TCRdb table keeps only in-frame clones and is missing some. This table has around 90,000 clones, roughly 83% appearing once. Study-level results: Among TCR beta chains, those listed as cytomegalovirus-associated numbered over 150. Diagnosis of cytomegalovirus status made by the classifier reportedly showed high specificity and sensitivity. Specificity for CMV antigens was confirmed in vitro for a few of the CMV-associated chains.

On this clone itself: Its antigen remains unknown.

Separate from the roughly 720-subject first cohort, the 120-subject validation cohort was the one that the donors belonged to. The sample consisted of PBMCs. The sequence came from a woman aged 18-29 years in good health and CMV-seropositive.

The CDR3, as DNA: TGCGCCAGCAGCTTCACTAGCGGGGGGCCGCGTCGGGATGAGCAGTTCTTC. Translation: CASSFTSGGPRRDEQFF. This chain links TRBV5-1 with TRBJ2-1, with 12 bases lining up with TRBD2. The CDR3 spans 17 residues. After removal of 2 bases from V and 8 bases from J, the junction contained 11 bases not matched to a gene. CDR1 and CDR2 (germline): SGHRS, YFSETQ.